This TCR beta chain appears in the sequencing data of a study of radiation and T cells in renal cell carcinoma (dated by TCRdb to 2018 to 2020). Study-wide context: The samples were obtained from a clinical trial, where primary renal cell carcinomas were treated with 15 Gy stereotactic body radiation therapy and then removed by nephrectomy 4 weeks afterward. A total of 53 samples underwent TCR beta sequencing, made up of some 26 tumors and some 27 peripheral blood samples. In the approximately 53 samples combined, about 4 million unique CDR3 nucleotide sequences were found, encoding 2 million to 3 million unique CDR3 amino acid sequences. General study outcomes and caveats: The single-armed trial design could not address effects of radiation dose or scheduling on the TCR repertoire. Blood repertoire dynamics were not followed beyond 4 weeks after treatment. Because no pretreatment tumor biopsies were available, whether clonotypes were present in the tumor at baseline could not be determined. An increase in top tumor clonotypes in blood was observed from baseline to 2 weeks post-radiation, followed by contraction by 4 weeks, which was taken to suggest transient expansion of tumor-resident clones.

Comments on this clone: It lacks a known antigen. Nothing much larger sits one base from this clone, and base qualities are not available.

The time point label, read with the paper, signifies: blood 2 weeks post-SBRT. The sample's treatment or condition, from its label and the paper: 15 Gy SBRT to primary tumor, nephrectomy 4 weeks later. Serial peripheral blood from radiation-treated patients was sampled at baseline, 2 weeks and 4 weeks after SBRT to track tumor-enriched clonotypes. Renal cell carcinoma with clear cell pathology was present in all patients. Genomic DNA for TCR sequencing was prepared using the QIAamp DNA Blood Mini Kit (Qiagen). The analyses included just those samples that passed every quality control check. TCR beta libraries were generated from genomic DNA with the immunoSEQ kit, following the manufacturer's recommendations. For library preparation, a first multiplex PCR was performed with proprietary primers, followed by a second PCR in which unique barcodes were added, and bead cleanups were performed after each round. A kit-provided positive control reaction and a negative control reaction were included in every sample batch. The final libraries were assessed on an Agilent 4200 TapeStation D1000 ScreenTape, pooled by volume, and quantified by qPCR. Sequencing ran on an Illumina NextSeq500 with a MidOutput 150-cycle cartridge, using 156 Read1 and 15 Index1 cycles with kit custom primers. The pooled library was loaded at around 1.1 pM with a 20% PhiX control spike-in. In the source study's methods: Vendor-processed data were analyzed in R, and a clonotype was defined as all T cells sharing the same CDR3 nucleotide sequence. For clone abundance analyses, frequencies were normalized to the 10,000 most abundant clones in each sample. Public T cell clones, which averaged fewer than five per sample, were removed prior to analysis. Tumor-enriched clonotypes and baseline blood-enriched clonotypes were defined as those with an abundance difference of at least 32-fold between compartments. A beta-binomial differential abundance model was applied to find clonotypes that expanded or contracted between blood time points. Similarity between tumor and blood repertoires was quantified using the Baroni-Urbani and Buser coefficient, and groups were compared with two-tailed Wilcoxon tests in R. TCRdb stores this immuneACCESS table with in-frame sequences only. Part of the clones is absent; in the studies checked, under half of the shortfall reflects unresolved V genes, and no reason is known for the rest. The V and J calls and the clone size are those of that table, but D and trimming were determined from the DNA. The sample table lists around 60,000 clones, about 80% of them with a count of one. The leading ten clones occupy about 7% of the sample.

CDR1 and CDR2 (SGHTA, FQGNSA) derive from the germline V gene. V is shortened by 2 bases, J by 1 base, and the region joining them spans 10 bases. Spanning cysteine to phenylalanine, the CDR3 consists of 15 amino acids. The entry retains the CDR3 DNA only, 45 bases that are in frame from base 1. The receptor chain draws on TRBV7-2 and TRBJ2-3; possibly the D gene is TRBD2, per 6 matching bases. Sequences were derived from blood, sampled from a patient whose treatment included radiotherapy and nephrectomy. The clonotype was recovered from a man in his 60s with renal cell carcinoma. The CDR3 is CASSLLAGRTDTQYF. The nucleotide sequence reads TGTGCCAGCAGCTTATTGGCGGGGCGCACAGATACGCAGTATTTT.